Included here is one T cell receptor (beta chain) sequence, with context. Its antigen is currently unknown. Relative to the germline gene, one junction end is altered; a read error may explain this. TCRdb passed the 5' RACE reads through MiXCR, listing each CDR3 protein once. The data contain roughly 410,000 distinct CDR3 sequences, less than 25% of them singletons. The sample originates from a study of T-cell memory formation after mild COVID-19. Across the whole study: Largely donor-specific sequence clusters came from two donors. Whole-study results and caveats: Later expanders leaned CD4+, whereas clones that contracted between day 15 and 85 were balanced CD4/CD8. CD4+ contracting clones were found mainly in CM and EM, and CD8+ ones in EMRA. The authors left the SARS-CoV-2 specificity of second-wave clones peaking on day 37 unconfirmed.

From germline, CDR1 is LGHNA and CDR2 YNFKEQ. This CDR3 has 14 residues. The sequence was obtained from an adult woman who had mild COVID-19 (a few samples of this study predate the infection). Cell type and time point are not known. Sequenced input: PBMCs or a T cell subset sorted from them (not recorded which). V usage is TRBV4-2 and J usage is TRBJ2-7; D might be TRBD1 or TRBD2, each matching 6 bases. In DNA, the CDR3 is TGTGCCAGCAGTCAAGGGGGGTCATTCTACGAGCAGTACTTC. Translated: CASSQGGSFYEQYF.